Below, one T cell receptor (beta chain) is given with its context. Its antigen is not known. The identical CDR3 is also encoded by other nucleotide sequences in the sample. The V end lost 0 bases, the J end lost 4 bases, and 8 bases lay between the germline ends. The germline V gene encodes CDR1 SGDLS and CDR2 YYNGEE. This CDR3 has 14 residues. This entry comes from a study of cytomegalovirus exposure and HLA in healthy donors. Study-wide results and caveats: Later analysis identified a missense DCLRE1C variant that was linked to TCR beta V- and J-gene trimming. TRBV6-2, TRBV6-3 and some other V segments were excluded as indistinguishable. In vitro work confirmed that three CMV-associated chains recognize CMV antigens.

The PCR was carried out with 60 Vbeta primers and 13 Jbeta primers. TCRdb keeps only in-frame clones here, not all; method: immunoSEQ multiplex PCR. The data contain 130,000 to 150,000 clones, 80% of them singletons. The specimen sequenced was PBMCs. The chain couples TRBV9 to TRBJ1-5; a weak D match, TRBD1 (5 bases). The sequence was collected from a man in his forties in good health and CMV-seronegative. The DNA of the CDR3 is TGTGCCAGCAGCGTAGGTCAGGGTAATCAGCCCCAGCATTTT. Amino acid sequence: CASSVGQGNQPQHF. The full variable domain, rest sourced from reference TRBV9 and TRBJ1-5, is DSGVTQTPKHLITATGQRVTLRCSPRSGDLSVYWYQQSLDQGLQFLIQYYNGEERAKGNILERFSAQQFPDLHSELNLSSLELGDSALYFCASSVGQGNQPQHFGDGTRLSIL.